These 12 T cell receptor beta chains share one sample of origin, sequenced in a study of blood T cell repertoires in COVID-19 (dated by TCRdb to the early 2020s). The library was built by means of the immunoSEQ multiplex PCR assay. TCRdb obtained this table from immuneACCESS and retained in-frame rearrangements with V and J assigned. These tables miss some clones; where compared with another copy, unresolved V genes account for less than half of the shortfall, and the remainder is unexplained. Within this sample are about 130,000 clones, with 65% to 90% of them counted one time only. Of the sample, about 6.9% falls within the top ten clones. The sequenced sample was peripheral blood. The receptors originated from a man older than 75 with active or convalescent COVID-19.

The J gene is TRBJ2-5, the V gene TRBV6-5, with 10 bases fitting TRBD1. Germline values: CDR1 MNHEY, CDR2 SVGAGI. The CDR3 has 14 residues. The V segment lost 4 bases and the J segment 4 bases; nucleotides outside the gene matches: 3. The DNA of the CDR3 is TGTGCCAGCAGTTCTTGGGACAGGGGAGAGACCCAGTACTTC. Its protein is CASSSWDRGETQYF.

Here the CDR3 reads CASSDAGQGDTEAFF. DNA for the CDR3: TGTGCCAGCAGTGACGCCGGACAGGGAGACACTGAAGCTTTCTTT. J is TRBJ1-1 and V is TRBV25-1, with 8 nucleotides matching TRBD1. J lost 3 bases, V lost 3 bases, and 6 bases had no gene match. The CDR3 runs to 15 residues. Germline loops: CDR1 MGHDK, CDR2 SYGVNS.

This rearrangement joins TRBV28 to TRBJ2-7; 8 bases are shared with TRBD1. This CDR3 contains 15 residues. Per germline, CDR1 MDHEN and CDR2 SYDVKM. The J segment lost 2 bases and the V segment lost 5 bases, leaving 8 bases of the junction unmatched. The CDR3 DNA reads as TGTGCCAGCAGTCCGTCGGACAGGGCTCCCTACGAGCAGTACTTC. This sequence encodes CASSPSDRAPYEQYF.

J is TRBJ1-5 and V is TRBV9, with 8 bases fitting TRBD1. The V gene's germline CDR1 is SGDLS and CDR2 YYNGEE. J lost 7 bases, V lost 2 bases, and 5 bases had no gene match. The CDR3 totals 14 residues. The CDR3 region has the DNA TGTGCCAGCAGCGTGTCAGGGGGCGGGCAGCCCCAGCATTTT. As protein: CASSVSGGGQPQHF.

This chain links TRBV30 with TRBJ1-2; TRBD1 is a possible D gene (6 bases). V lost 7 bases, J lost 4 bases, and 16 bases lay in between. The V gene's germline CDR1 is GTSNPN and CDR2 SVGIG (reference sequence). The CDR3 sequence is 13 residues long. The CDR3 coding sequence is TGTGCCTCCTACGCGGGGGGCTCCTATGGCTACACCTTC. It is translated as CASYAGGSYGYTF.

In this sample, this clone turned up once. The chain carries TRBV28 and TRBJ1-5, with 11 bases that match TRBD1. Per germline, CDR1 MDHEN and CDR2 SYDVKM. The CDR3 is 15 amino acids. Trimming removed 5 bases from V and 6 bases from J; junction bases left unmatched: 6. CDR3: CASSVGQGAGQPQHF. The CDR3 DNA sequence: TGTGCCAGCAGTGTCGGACAGGGGGCGGGTCAGCCCCAGCATTTT.

The gene calls are TRBV19 and TRBJ1-1, with unresolved D. Trimming left V 4 bases short and J 1 base short, with 7 bases between. The CDR3 is 13 amino acids. Looked up from germline, CDR1 is LNHDA and CDR2 is SQIVND (reference sequence). Here the CDR3 reads CASSKSRNTEAFF. For the CDR3, the DNA is TGTGCCAGTAGTAAGAGTCGGAACACTGAAGCTTTCTTT.

The rearrangement uses TRBV14 and TRBJ2-1, with 7 positions matching TRBD1. Trimming at V came to 4 bases and at J to 4 bases, leaving 1 base not matched to a gene. Germline assignment: CDR1 SGHDN and CDR2 FVKESK. CDR3 length equals 13 residues. The CDR3 bases are TGTGCCAGCAGCCGGACAGGATACAATGAGCAGTTCTTC. Protein: CASSRTGYNEQFF.

V is TRBV18 and J is TRBJ1-1; TRBD1 might be the D (5 bases). The germline gives CDR1 KGHSH, CDR2 LQKENI. V shed 4 bases and J shed 1 base, with 10 bases lying between them. This CDR3 is built from 14 residues. The CDR3 is CASSLSDRNTEAFF. CDR3 DNA sequence: TGTGCCAGCTCACTCTCAGACAGGAACACTGAAGCTTTCTTT.

The gene calls are TRBV29-1 and TRBJ2-5; possibly TRBD2 for D (5 bases). Trimming left V 4 bases short and J 1 base short, with 10 bases between. The CDR3 loop spans 13 amino acids. Germline V gene lookup returns CDR1 SQVTM and CDR2 ANQGSEA. CDR3 coding DNA: TGCAGCGTTGTGAGTCTAGCCCAAGAGACCCAGTACTTC. This translates into CSVVSLAQETQYF. The whole variable domain, filled in from reference TRBV29-1 and TRBJ2-5, reads SAVISQKPSRDICQRGTSLTIQCQVDSQVTMMFWYRQQPGQSLTLIATANQGSEATYESGFVIDKFPISRPNLTFSTLTVSNMSPEDSSIYLCSVVSLAQETQYFGPGTRLLVL.

This clone was found a few times. This chain links TRBV28 with TRBJ1-5; 9 nucleotides align to TRBD1. The CDR3 runs to 16 residues. V was pared by 7 bases and J by 0 bases, with 7 bases of the junction left unmatched. Per germline, CDR1 MDHEN and CDR2 SYDVKM. The CDR3 region has the DNA TGTGCCAGCAAAACAGGGGGCCCCTTTAGCAATCAGCCCCAGCATTTT. Translated: CASKTGGPFSNQPQHF. Full variable domain (remainder filled in from reference TRBV28 and TRBJ1-5): DVKVTQSSRYLVKRTGEKVFLECVQDMDHENMFWYRQDPGLGLRLIYFSYDVKMKEKGDIPEGYSVSREKKERFSLILESASTNQTSMYLCASKTGGPFSNQPQHFGDGTRLSIL.

This clone has ten or more counts. The chain combines TRBV5-1 with TRBJ1-4; 7 nucleotides line up with TRBD1. The CDR3 sequence is 14 residues long. Germline V gene sequence: CDR1 SGHRS, CDR2 YFSETQ. V was clipped by 4 bases and J by 8 bases; unmatched bases: 8. The CDR3 loop is CASSIGTVREKLFF. The CDR3 bases are TGCGCCAGCAGCATCGGGACAGTGAGAGAAAAACTGTTTTTT.